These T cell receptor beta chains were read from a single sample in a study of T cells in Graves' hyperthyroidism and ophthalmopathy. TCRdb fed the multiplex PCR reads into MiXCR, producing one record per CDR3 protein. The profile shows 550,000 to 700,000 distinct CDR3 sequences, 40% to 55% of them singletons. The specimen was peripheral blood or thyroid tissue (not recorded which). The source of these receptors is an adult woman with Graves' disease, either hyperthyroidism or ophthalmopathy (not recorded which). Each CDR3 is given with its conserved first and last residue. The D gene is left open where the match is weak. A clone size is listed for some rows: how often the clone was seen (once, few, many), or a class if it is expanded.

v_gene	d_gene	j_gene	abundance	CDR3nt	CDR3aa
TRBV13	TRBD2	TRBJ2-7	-	TGTGCCAGCAGCCCCAGTCGGACTAGCGGGTACGAGCAGTACTTC	CASSPSRTSGYEQYF
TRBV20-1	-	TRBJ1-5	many	TGCAGTGCTAGAAAACAGGGTAACCAGCCCCAGCATTTT	CSARKQGNQPQHF
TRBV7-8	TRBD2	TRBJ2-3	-	TGTGCCAGCAGCTTAGTTCTAGCGGGTGTCACAGATACGCAGTATTTT	CASSLVLAGVTDTQYF
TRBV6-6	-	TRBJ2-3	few	TGTGCCAGCAGGTTCGAGGATACGCAGTATTTT	CASRFEDTQYF
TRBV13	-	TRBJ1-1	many	TGTGCCAGCAGCTTACGGGGCAGGGGCAGCCCTGAAGCTTTCTTT	CASSLRGRGSPEAFF
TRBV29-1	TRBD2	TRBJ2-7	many	TGCAGCGTTGAAGATGGGGAGGGCTCCGGCTACGAGCAGTACTTC	CSVEDGEGSGYEQYF
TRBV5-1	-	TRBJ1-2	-	TGCGCCAGCAACCAAAGGGGAGACTATTATGGCTACACCTTC	CASNQRGDYYGYTF
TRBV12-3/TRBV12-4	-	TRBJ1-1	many	TGTGCCAGCGGGGTTTACTTGGGTGAGAACACTGAAGCTTTCTTT	CASGVYLGENTEAFF
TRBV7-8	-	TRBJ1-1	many	TGTGCCAGCAGCTTATCTAAGGCCACTGAAGCTTTCTTT	CASSLSKATEAFF
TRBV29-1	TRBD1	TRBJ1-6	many	TGCAGCGTAGGTGACAGGGCTAATTCACCCCTCCACTTT	CSVGDRANSPLHF
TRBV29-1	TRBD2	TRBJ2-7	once	TGCAGCTACGGGACTAGCGGGAGCGAGCAGTACTTC	CSYGTSGSEQYF